Listed below are T cell receptor beta chains from one sample, sequenced in a study of Ad26.COV2.S vaccination and SARS-CoV-2 variants. Sequencing used immunoSEQ multiplex PCR; TCRdb keeps in-frame clones, though not all of them. The repertoire has about 440,000 clones, about 92% of them found once; the top ten carry less than 4.5%. The sequencing here drew on peripheral blood, taken in a trial of Ad26.COV2.S vaccine versus placebo. Receptors were obtained from a person aged 18-65 years who received the Ad26.COV2.S COVID-19 vaccine or a placebo. Each CDR3 is given without its conserved first and last residue. Clone size appears in some rows only: once, few, many, or a class for an expanded clone.

cdr3_aa j_call v_call clone_size
ASSPGQKINYGYT TRBJ1-2 TRBV18 NA
ASSTRGYEQY TRBJ2-7 TRBV27 NA
ASSLVTRGSETQY TRBJ2-5 TRBV7-2 once
ASSIDLRAARETQY TRBJ2-5 TRBV19 NA
ASSLSRLDPSTYQETQY TRBJ2-5 TRBV19 NA
ASSSRTERANQPQH TRBJ1-5 TRBV7-8 NA
ASSLGGGPPGEQF TRBJ2-1 TRBV7-3 NA
ASSFTGGYGYT TRBJ1-2 TRBV7-2 NA
ASSPSAGGNTGELF TRBJ2-2 TRBV7-3 NA
ATSRDEGSAF TRBJ1-1 TRBV15 NA
ASSSTGTGDETQY TRBJ2-5 TRBV5-6 NA
ASSYSGTGGAEQY TRBJ2-7 TRBV6-2/TRBV6-3 NA
ASSSTGDPTAQY TRBJ2-5 TRBV18 once
ASSLGTSPHEQF TRBJ2-1 TRBV7-9 NA
ASSPSGATNEKLF TRBJ1-4 TRBV9 NA
ASGDRKEFWAQH TRBJ1-5 TRBV19 NA
ASSDQRGNTGELF TRBJ2-2 TRBV7-3 NA
ATSDLQLETQY TRBJ2-5 TRBV24-1 NA
ASSQVSSGSRNEQY TRBJ2-7 TRBV4-2 once
ASSQPRQGQNYGYT TRBJ1-2 TRBV4-1 NA
ASSLRFSQETQY TRBJ2-5 TRBV7-8 NA
ATSVAGGIYNEQF TRBJ2-1 TRBV15 NA
ASSLDAAPEVEQY TRBJ2-7 TRBV5-6 NA
ASSQGLEGQY TRBJ2-7 TRBV7-9 NA
ASSQAIMEEQY TRBJ2-7 TRBV4-1 NA
ASSELLATGNTIY TRBJ1-3 TRBV6-1 NA
ASSIGAGWETQY TRBJ2-5 TRBV19 NA
ASSLAGYEQY TRBJ2-7 TRBV11-2 NA
ASSQDRGQYNEQF TRBJ2-1 TRBV14 NA
ASSKGVGPQH TRBJ1-5 TRBV13 NA
ASSLLGAQTEAF TRBJ1-1 TRBV5-6 NA
ASRIRSPNEKLF TRBJ1-4 TRBV5-1 NA
ASSSNPSYEQY TRBJ2-7 TRBV27 NA
ASNRDGPYEQY TRBJ2-7 TRBV28 NA
ASSLGLAGSDEQF TRBJ2-1 TRBV7-7 once
ASSFLSRDRGRPEDSPLH TRBJ1-6 TRBV27 NA
ASSSGDSSYNEQF TRBJ2-1 TRBV6-4 NA
ASSLYRRGYTEAF TRBJ1-1 TRBV5-6 NA
ASSLGSGQGAGEQY TRBJ2-7 TRBV11-3 NA
ASSWGQGFGYT TRBJ1-2 TRBV5-1 NA
ASRPTGGPYTGELF TRBJ2-2 TRBV19 NA
ASSIVLTGGHQPQH TRBJ1-5 TRBV19 NA
ASSSWPETQY TRBJ2-5 TRBV28 NA
ASSVDIGGAEAF TRBJ1-1 TRBV19 NA
ASSELLYNEQF TRBJ2-1 TRBV5-6 NA
ASSLGTGRNEKLF TRBJ1-4 TRBV7-9 once
ASSLWGGVDTQY TRBJ2-3 TRBV27 NA
ASSSPGTSGRIGNEQF TRBJ2-1 TRBV7-4 NA
ASSSQETQY TRBJ2-5 TRBV7-2 once
ASSESAGRPQH TRBJ1-5 TRBV10-2 NA
ASSQTLAGGSDTQY TRBJ2-3 TRBV7-9 once